Below, 9 T cell receptor beta chains from the same sample are listed, as sequenced in a study of blood T cells in healthy people across ages. Sample-barcoded 5' priming and a J-beta primer mix drove a second PCR of roughly 7 to 11 cycles. MiXCR was run by TCRdb on the 5' RACE reads, yielding one entry per CDR3 protein. The repertoire holds 1.2 million to 1.5 million distinct CDR3 sequences, with 42% as singletons. The specimen was blood. These receptors came from a woman younger than 30 in good health.

This clonotype was seen only a few times. The chain combines TRBV6-6 with TRBJ2-3; tentatively, D is TRBD2 (6 bases). CDR1 is MNHNY, CDR2 SVGAGI, per germline (reference sequence). The germline V and J ends were trimmed by 7 bases and 6 bases, with 14 bases remaining between them. This CDR3 has 13 amino acids. As DNA, the CDR3 is TGTGCCAGCACCACGGGGCTAGCGGATACGCAGTATTTT. Protein sequence: CASTTGLADTQYF.

This sequence joins TRBV5-1 and TRBJ1-2; possible D gene TRBD1, 6 bases. Looked up from germline, CDR1 is SGHRS and CDR2 is YFSETQ. This CDR3 region has 14 residues. V lost 2 bases and J 8 bases, leaving 16 bases between the germline ends. CDR3: CASSFLGGPEGYTF. DNA of the CDR3: TGCGCCAGCAGCTTTTTGGGGGGCCCGGAGGGCTACACCTTC.

The genes are TRBV7-9 and TRBJ2-6; D remains ambiguous. This CDR3 is 16 amino acids long. The germline V and J ends were trimmed by 5 bases and 3 bases, with 14 bases remaining between them. Germline loops: CDR1 SEHNR, CDR2 FQNEAQ (reference sequence). The CDR3 DNA follows: TGTGCCAGCAGCCTCTCAGAGTTTGGTGGGGCCAACGTCCTGACTTTC. Translating it yields CASSLSEFGGANVLTF.

CDR3 DNA sequence: TGTGCCAGCAGGGGCCGACTAGCGGGGGGGTACAATGAGCAGTACTTC. It translates to CASRGRLAGGYNEQYF. The chain recombines TRBV2 with TRBJ2-1; 14 nucleotides line up with TRBD2. The DNA matches TRBJ2-7 better at its end, which makes the J call doubtful. Germline assignment: CDR1 SNHLY and CDR2 FYNNEI. The CDR3 is 16 amino acids.

The CDR3 DNA reads TGCGCCAGCAGCCTCCGTCCGGGGGACGCTGAAGCTTTCTTT. Translating it yields CASSLRPGDAEAFF. The rearrangement uses TRBV5-1 and TRBJ1-1, with D tentatively TRBD1 (5 bases). Trimming shortened V by 4 bases and J by 6 bases, and 16 bases separated the two germline ends. Germline-derived CDR1 and CDR2 are SGHRS and YFSETQ. The CDR3 totals 14 residues. Complete variable domain (other parts from reference TRBV5-1 and TRBJ1-1): KAGVTQTPRYLIKTRGQQVTLSCSPISGHRSVSWYQQTPGQGLQFLFEYFSETQRNKGNFPGRFSGRQFSNSRSEMNVSTLELGDSALYLCASSLRPGDAEAFFGQGTRLTVV.

This clonotype has more than one count but fewer than ten. CDR3 residues: CASSLAGEVYNEQFF. CDR3 in DNA: TGCGCCAGCAGCTTAGCGGGAGAAGTCTACAATGAGCAGTTCTTC. The chain links TRBV4-1 to TRBJ2-1; 9 nucleotides align to TRBD2. This CDR3 has 15 amino acids. Germline V gene data show CDR1 as MGHRA and CDR2 as YSYEKL. Losses at the gene ends were 5 bases for V and 3 bases for J; bases not matched to a gene: 5.

The V and J genes are TRBV7-2 and TRBJ2-5; TRBD1 aligns across 9 bases. The J call may be in error: the DNA end matches TRBJ2-7 better. This CDR3 has 15 residues. CDR1 is SGHTA and CDR2 is FQGNSA in the germline V gene. CDR3 DNA: TGTGCCAGCAGCCGTCCGGGACAGGGCAGCCACGAGCAGTACTTC. This gives the protein CASSRPGQGSHEQYF.

This rearrangement joins TRBV18 to TRBJ1-1, with D hard to call. V was shortened by 6 bases and J by 5 bases, with 16 bases between the two germline ends. Germline V gene lookup returns CDR1 KGHSH and CDR2 LQKENI. The CDR3 is 14 residues long. The CDR3 DNA follows: TGTGCCAGCTCCCCTGCAGAGGTAGGGACTGAAGCTTTCTTT. Its protein is CASSPAEVGTEAFF.

The chain has TRBV5-1 and TRBJ2-1; D remains ambiguous. Deletions cut 0 bases from V and 3 bases from J, with 13 bases between. The CDR3 totals 16 residues. In germline, CDR1 is SGHRS, CDR2 YFSETQ. The CDR3 DNA reads TGCGCCAGCAGCTTGGAACACAGCTCGAGCTACAATGAGCAGTTCTTC. Protein: CASSLEHSSSYNEQFF.